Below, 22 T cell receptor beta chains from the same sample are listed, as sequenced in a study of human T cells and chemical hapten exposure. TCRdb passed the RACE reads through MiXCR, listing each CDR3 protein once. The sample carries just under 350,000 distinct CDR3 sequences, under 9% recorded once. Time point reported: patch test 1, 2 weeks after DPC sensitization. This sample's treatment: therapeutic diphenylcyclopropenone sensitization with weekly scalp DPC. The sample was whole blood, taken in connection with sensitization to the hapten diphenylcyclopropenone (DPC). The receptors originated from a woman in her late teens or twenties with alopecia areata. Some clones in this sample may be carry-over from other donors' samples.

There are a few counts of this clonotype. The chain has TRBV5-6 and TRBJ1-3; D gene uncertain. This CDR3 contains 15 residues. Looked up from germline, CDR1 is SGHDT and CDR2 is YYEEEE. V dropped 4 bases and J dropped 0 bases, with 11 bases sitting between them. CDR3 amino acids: CASSRGWSSGNTIYF. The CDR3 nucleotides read TGTGCCAGCAGCCGTGGGTGGAGCTCTGGAAACACCATATATTTT.

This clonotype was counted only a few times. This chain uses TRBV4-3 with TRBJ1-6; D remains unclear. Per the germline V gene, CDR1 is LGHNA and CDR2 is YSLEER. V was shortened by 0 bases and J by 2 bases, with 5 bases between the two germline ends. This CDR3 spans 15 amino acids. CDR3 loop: CASSQDKTYNSPLHF. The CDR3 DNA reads TGCGCCAGCAGCCAAGATAAGACCTATAATTCACCCCTCCACTTT.

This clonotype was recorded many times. This CDR3 is CASSLVTLFTDTQYF. The CDR3 DNA is TGTGCCAGCAGTTTAGTAACACTTTTCACAGATACGCAGTATTTT. V and J are TRBV28 and TRBJ2-3, with no clear D. The V and J ends lost 2 bases and 2 bases respectively, with 11 bases between them. Per germline, CDR1 MDHEN and CDR2 SYDVKM. The CDR3 contains 15 residues.

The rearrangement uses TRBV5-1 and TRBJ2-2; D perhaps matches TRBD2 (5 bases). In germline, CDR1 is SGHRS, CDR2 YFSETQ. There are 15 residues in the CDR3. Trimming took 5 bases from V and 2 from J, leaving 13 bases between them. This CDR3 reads CASREGSANTGELFF. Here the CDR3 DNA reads TGCGCCAGCAGAGAGGGATCAGCCAACACCGGGGAGCTGTTTTTT.

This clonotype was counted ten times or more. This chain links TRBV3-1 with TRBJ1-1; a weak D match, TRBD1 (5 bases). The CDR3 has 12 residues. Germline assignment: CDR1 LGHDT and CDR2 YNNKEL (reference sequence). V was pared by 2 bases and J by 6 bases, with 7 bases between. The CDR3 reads CASSQSTAEAFF. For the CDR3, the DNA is TGTGCCAGCAGCCAATCGACAGCTGAAGCTTTCTTT.

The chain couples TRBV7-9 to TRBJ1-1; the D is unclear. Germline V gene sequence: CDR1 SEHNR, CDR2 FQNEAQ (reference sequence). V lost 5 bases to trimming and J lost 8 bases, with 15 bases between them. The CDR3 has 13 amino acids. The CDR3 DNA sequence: TGTGCCAGCAGCGGCGGGAATACGGTGGAAGCTTTCTTT. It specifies CASSGGNTVEAFF.

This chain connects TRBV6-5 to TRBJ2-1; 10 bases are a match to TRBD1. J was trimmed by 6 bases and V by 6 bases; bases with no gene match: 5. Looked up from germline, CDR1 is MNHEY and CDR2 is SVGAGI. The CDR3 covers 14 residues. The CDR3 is CASSDRGPINEQFF. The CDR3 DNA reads TGTGCCAGCAGCGACAGGGGGCCAATCAATGAGCAGTTCTTC.

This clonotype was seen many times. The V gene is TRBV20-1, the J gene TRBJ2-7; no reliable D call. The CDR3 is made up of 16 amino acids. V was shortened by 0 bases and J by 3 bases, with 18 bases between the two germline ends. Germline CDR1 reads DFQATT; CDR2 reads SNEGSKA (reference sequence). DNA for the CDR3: TGCAGTGCTAGAGATCCGGGCCAGAAAATGGTCTACGAGCAGTACTTC. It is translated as CSARDPGQKMVYEQYF.

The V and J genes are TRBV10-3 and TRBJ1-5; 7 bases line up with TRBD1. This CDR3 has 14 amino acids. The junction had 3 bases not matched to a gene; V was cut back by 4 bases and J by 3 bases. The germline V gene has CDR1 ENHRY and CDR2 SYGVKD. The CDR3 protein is CAISGTGPNQPQHF. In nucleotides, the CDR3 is TGTGCCATCAGTGGGACAGGACCCAATCAGCCCCAGCATTTT.

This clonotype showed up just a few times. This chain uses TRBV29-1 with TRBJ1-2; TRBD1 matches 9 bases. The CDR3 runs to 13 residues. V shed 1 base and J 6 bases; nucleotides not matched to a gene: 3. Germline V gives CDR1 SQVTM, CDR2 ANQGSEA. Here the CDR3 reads CSVEGGTGNGYTF. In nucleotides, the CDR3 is TGCAGCGTTGAAGGTGGGACAGGGAATGGCTACACCTTC.

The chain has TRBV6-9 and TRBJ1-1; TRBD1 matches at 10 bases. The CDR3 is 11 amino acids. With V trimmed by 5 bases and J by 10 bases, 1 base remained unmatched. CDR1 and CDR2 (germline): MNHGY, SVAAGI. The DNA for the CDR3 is TGTGCCAGCAGTCGGACAGGGGGAGCTTTCTTT. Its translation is CASSRTGGAFF.

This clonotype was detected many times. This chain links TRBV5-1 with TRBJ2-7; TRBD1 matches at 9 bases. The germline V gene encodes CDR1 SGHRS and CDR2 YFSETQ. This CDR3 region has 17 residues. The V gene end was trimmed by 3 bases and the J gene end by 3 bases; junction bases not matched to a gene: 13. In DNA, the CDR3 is TGCGCCAGCAGCTCGCACCTGGGGGACAGGGTGGACTACGAGCAGTACTTC. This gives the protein CASSSHLGDRVDYEQYF.

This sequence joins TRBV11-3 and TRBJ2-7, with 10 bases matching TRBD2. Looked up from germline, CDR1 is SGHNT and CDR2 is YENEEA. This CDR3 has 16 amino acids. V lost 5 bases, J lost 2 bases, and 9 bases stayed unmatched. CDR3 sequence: CASSIGGTSAPYEQYF. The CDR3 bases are TGTGCCAGCAGCATAGGGGGGACTAGCGCTCCCTACGAGCAGTACTTC.

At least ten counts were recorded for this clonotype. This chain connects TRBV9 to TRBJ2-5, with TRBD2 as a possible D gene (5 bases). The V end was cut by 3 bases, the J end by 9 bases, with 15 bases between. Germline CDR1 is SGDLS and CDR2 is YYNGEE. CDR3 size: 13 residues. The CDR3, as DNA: TGTGCCAGCAGCGCGGACTGGGATCAGGCCCAGTACTTC. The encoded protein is CASSADWDQAQYF.

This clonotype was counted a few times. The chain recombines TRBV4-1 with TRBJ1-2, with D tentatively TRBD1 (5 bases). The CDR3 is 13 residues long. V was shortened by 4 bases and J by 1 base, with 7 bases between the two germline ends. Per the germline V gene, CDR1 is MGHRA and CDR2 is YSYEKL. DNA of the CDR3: TGCGCCAGCAGCCCGGACATTAACTATGGCTACACCTTC. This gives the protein CASSPDINYGYTF.

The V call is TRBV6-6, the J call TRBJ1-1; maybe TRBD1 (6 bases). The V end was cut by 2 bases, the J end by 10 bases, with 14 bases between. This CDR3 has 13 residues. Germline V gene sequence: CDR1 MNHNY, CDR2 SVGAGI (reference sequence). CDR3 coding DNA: TGTGCCAGCAGTTACGTACAGGGTAATGCAGCTTTCTTT. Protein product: CASSYVQGNAAFF.

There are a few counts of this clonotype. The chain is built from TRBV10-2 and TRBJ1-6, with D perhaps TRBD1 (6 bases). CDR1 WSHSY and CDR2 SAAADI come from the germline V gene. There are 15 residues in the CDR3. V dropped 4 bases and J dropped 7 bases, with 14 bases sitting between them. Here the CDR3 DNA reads TGCGCCAGCAGTGGAAAAGGGGGGACCAATTCACCCCTCCACTTT. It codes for CASSGKGGTNSPLHF.

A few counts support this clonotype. CDR3 protein: CASSQVSNQPQHF. The CDR3 bases are TGTGCCAGCAGCCAAGTTAGCAATCAGCCCCAGCATTTT. V usage is TRBV4-2 and J usage is TRBJ1-5; D is uncertain. Trimming cost V 1 base and J 0 bases, with 1 base left between them. The germline CDR1 and CDR2 sequences are LGHNA and YNFKEQ. The CDR3 has 13 amino acids.

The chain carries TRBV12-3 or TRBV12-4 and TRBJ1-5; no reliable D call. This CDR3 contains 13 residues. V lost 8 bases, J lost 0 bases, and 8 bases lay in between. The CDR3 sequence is CASGRNSNQPQHF. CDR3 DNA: TGTGCCAGCGGCAGGAATAGCAATCAGCCCCAGCATTTT.

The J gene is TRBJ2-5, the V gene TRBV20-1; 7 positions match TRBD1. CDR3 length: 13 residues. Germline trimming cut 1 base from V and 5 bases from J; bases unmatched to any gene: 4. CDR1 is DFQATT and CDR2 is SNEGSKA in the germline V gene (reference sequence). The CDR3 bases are TGCAGTGCTAGAGTCACAGGGGTGGAGACCCAGTACTTC. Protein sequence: CSARVTGVETQYF.

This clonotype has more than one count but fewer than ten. CDR3 protein: CASSEWAVTGELFF. CDR3 DNA sequence: TGTGCCAGCAGTGAATGGGCGGTCACCGGGGAGCTGTTTTTT. The gene calls are TRBV2 and TRBJ2-2; no firm D call. V lost 2 bases and J 4 bases, leaving 8 bases between the germline ends. Germline V gene sequence: CDR1 SNHLY, CDR2 FYNNEI. CDR3 length equals 14 residues.

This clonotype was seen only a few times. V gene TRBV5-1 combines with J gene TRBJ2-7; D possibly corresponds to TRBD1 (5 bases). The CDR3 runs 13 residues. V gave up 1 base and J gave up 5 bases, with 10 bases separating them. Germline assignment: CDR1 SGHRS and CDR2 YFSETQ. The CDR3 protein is CASSLNRQNEQYF. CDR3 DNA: TGCGCCAGCAGCTTGAACAGGCAGAACGAGCAGTACTTC.